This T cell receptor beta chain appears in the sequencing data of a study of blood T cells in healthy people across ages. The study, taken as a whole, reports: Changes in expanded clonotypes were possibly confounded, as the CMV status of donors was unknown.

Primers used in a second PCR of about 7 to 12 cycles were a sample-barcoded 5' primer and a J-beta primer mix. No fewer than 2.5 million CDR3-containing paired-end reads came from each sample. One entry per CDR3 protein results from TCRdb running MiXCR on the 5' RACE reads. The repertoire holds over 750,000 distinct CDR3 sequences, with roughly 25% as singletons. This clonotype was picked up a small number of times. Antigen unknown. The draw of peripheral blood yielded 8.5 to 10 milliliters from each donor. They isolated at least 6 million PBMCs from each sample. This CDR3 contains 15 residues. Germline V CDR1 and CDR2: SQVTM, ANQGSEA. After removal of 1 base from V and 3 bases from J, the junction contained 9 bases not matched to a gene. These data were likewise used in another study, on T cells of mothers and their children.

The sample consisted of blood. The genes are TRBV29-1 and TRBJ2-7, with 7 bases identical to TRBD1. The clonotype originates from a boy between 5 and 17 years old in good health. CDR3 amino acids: CSVEADRGPLYEQYF. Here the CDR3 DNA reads TGCAGCGTTGAAGCTGATAGGGGGCCCCTCTACGAGCAGTACTTC.